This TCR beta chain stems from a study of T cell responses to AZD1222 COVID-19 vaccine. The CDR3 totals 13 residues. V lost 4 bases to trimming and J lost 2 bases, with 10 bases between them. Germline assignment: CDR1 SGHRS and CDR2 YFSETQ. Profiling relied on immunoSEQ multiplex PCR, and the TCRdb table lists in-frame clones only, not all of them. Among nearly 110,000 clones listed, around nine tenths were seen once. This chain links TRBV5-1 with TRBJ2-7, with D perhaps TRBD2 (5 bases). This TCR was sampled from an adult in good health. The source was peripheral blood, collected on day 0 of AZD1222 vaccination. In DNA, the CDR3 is TGCGCCAGCAGCCAAACTAGGCCCTACGAGCAGTACTTC. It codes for CASSQTRPYEQYF.